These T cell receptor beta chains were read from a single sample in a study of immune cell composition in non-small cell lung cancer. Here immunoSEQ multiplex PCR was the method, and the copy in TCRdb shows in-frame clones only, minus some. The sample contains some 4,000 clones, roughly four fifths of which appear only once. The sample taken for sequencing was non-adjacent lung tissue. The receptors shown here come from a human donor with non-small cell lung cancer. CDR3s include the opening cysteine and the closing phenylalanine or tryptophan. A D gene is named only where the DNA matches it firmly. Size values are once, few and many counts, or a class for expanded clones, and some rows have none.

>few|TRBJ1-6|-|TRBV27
TGTGCCAGCAGTTTTCAGGGCCGAACACCCCTCCACTTT
CASSFQGRTPLHF
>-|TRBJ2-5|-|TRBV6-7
TGTGCCAGCAGTTACCCCCTTGGCAGGCACCAAGAGACCCAGTACTTC
CASSYPLGRHQETQYF
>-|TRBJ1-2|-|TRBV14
TGTGCCAGCAGCCAAGATATCGGTACTAACTATGGCTACACCTTC
CASSQDIGTNYGYTF
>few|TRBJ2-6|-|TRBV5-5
TGTGCCAGCAGCCCACGGGGGTCTGGGGCCAACGTCCTGACTTTC
CASSPRGSGANVLTF
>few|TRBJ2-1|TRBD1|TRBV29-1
TGCAGCGTTGAAGGGGCCGGACAGGAATTATACAATGAGCAGTTCTTC
CSVEGAGQELYNEQFF
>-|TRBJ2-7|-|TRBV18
TGTGCCAGCTCACAAACGGACGGAGGCGAGCAGTACTTC
CASSQTDGGEQYF
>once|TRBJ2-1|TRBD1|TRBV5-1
TGCGCCAGCAGCTTTGGACAGGGCAATGAGCAGTTCTTC
CASSFGQGNEQFF
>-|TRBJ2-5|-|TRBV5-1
TGCGCCAGCAGGGAAGGGACTCAAGAGACCCAGTACTTC
CASREGTQETQYF
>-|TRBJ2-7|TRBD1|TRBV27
TGTGCCAGCAGTTCACGAGCTGGGACAGGGGGCGACGAGCAGTACTTC
CASSSRAGTGGDEQYF
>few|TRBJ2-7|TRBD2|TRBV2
TGTGCCAGCAGTGAAGCGGGACTAGCGGGATTCTACGAGCAGTACTTC
CASSEAGLAGFYEQYF
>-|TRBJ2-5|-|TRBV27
TGTGCCAGCGGACTACTAAAAGAGACCCAGTACTTC
CASGLLKETQYF
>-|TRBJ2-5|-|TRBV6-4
TGTGCCAGCAGTGGAACGTGGGGCCCTCAAGAGACCCAGTACTTC
CASSGTWGPQETQYF
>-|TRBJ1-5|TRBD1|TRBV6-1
TGTGCCAGCAGTGAACCGCCGACAGGGGGCAGTCAGCCCCAGCATTTT
CASSEPPTGGSQPQHF
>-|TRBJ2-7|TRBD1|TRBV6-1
TGTGCCAGCAGTGTAGGGACAGCGACCTACGAGCAGTACTTC
CASSVGTATYEQYF
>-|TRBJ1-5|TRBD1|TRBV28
TGTGCCAGCAGTTCTCCCTTTGGGACAGACTACAATCAGCCCCAGCATTTT
CASSSPFGTDYNQPQHF
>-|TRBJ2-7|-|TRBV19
TGTGCCAGTAGTCCCATGGGAGGCTCCTACGAGCAGTACTTC
CASSPMGGSYEQYF
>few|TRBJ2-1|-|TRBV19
TGTGCCAGTAGTATAGATCGCCAGGCAGGGCGGAATGAGCAGTTCTTC
CASSIDRQAGRNEQFF
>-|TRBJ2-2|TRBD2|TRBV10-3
TGTGCCATCAGTGGACTAGCGGGAGGAATGAACACCGGGGAGCTGTTTTTT
CAISGLAGGMNTGELFF
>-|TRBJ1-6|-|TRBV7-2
TGTGCCAGCAGCCCCCTTCGGAGCCATAATTCACCCCTCCACTTT
CASSPLRSHNSPLHF
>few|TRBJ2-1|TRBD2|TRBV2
TGTGCCAGCAGTGATCCTAGCGGGAGTTCCTACAATGAGCAGTTCTTC
CASSDPSGSSYNEQFF
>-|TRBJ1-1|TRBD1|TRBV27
TGTGCCAGCAGTACCCGACAGGGAGAGAACACTGAAGCTTTCTTT
CASSTRQGENTEAFF
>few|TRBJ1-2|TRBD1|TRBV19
TGTGCCAGCCACGGACAGGGACAATATGGCTACACCTTC
CASHGQGQYGYTF
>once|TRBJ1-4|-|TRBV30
TGTGCCTGGGGGCGAGATGGCGAAAAACTGTTTTTT
CAWGRDGEKLFF
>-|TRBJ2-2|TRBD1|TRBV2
TGTGCCAGCAGTTCACAGGGGGTGGCCGGCGGGGAGCTGTTTTTT
CASSSQGVAGGELFF
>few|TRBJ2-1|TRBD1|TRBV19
TGTGCCAGTAGCCGGGACAGGGATACGTCGTTCTTC
CASSRDRDTSFF
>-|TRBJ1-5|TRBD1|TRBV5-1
TGCGCCAGCAGGGCAGGGGGCGCCGAGGGGCCCCAGCATTTT
CASRAGGAEGPQHF
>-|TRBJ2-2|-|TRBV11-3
TGTGCCAGCAGCCTCTCTAACACCGGGGAGCTGTTTTTT
CASSLSNTGELFF
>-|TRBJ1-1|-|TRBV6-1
TGTGCCAGCAGTGTGGAGGGCTCGGTCACTGAAGCTTTCTTT
CASSVEGSVTEAFF
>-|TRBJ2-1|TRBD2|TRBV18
TGTGCCAGCTCACCACCGGGACTAGCGGGAGGCCCTGTCGACAATGAGCAGTTCTTC
CASSPPGLAGGPVDNEQFF
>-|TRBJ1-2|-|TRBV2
TGTGCCAGCAGCCCGGAGATGGACACTAACTATGGCTACACCTTC
CASSPEMDTNYGYTF